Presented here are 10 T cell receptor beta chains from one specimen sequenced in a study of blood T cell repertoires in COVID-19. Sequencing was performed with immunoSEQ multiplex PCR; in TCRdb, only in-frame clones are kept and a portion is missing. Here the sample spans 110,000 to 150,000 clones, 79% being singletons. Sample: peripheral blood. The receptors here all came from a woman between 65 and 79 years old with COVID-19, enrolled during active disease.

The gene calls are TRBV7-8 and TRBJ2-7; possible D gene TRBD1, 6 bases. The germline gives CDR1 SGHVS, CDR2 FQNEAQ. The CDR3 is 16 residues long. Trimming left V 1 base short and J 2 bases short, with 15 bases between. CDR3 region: CASSLGGAGATYEQYF. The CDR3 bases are TGTGCCAGCAGCTTAGGAGGGGCAGGGGCGACCTACGAGCAGTACTTC.

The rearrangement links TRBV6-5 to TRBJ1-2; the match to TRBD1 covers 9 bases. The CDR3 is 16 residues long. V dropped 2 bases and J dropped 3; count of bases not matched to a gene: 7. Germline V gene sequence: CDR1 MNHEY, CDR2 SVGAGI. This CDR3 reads CASSYGTGPRDYGYTF. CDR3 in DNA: TGTGCCAGCAGTTACGGGACAGGGCCTCGCGACTATGGCTACACCTTC.

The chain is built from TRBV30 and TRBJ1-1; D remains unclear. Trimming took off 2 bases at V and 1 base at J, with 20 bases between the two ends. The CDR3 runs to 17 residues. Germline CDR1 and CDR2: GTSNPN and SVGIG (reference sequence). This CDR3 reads CAWSPPTPGRGNTEAFF. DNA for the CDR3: TGTGCCTGGAGTCCTCCGACGCCCGGGCGGGGGAACACTGAAGCTTTCTTT.

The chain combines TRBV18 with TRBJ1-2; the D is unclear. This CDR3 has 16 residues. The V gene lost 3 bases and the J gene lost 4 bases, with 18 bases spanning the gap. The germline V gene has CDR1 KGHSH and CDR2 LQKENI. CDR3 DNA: TGTGCCAGCTCACCCCCAGACAAACCGTTCGGCTATGGCTACACCTTC. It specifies CASSPPDKPFGYGYTF. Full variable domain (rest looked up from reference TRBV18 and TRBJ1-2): NAGVMQNPRHLVRRRGQEARLRCSPMKGHSHVYWYRQLPEEGLKFMVYLQKENIIDESGMPKERFSAEFPKEGPSILRIQQVVRGDSAAYFCASSPPDKPFGYGYTFGSGTRLTVV.

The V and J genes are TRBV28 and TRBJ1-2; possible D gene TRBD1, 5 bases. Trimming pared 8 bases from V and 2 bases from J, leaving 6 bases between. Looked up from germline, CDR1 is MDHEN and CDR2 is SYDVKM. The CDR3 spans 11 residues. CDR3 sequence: CASRGNYGYTF. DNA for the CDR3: TGTGCCAGCCGGGGGAACTATGGCTACACCTTC.

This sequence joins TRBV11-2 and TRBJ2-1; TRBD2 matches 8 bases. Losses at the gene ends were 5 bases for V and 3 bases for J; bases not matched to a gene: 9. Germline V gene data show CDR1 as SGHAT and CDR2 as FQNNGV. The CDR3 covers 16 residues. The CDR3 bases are TGTGCCAGCAGCCCCCTGGGGAGCGGGGGCTACAATGAGCAGTTCTTC. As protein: CASSPLGSGGYNEQFF.

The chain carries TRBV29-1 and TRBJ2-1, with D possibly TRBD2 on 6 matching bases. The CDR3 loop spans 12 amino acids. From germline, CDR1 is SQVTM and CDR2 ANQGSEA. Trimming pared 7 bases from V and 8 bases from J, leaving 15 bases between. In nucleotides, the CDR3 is TGCAGCGCACTTGACCCGGGGGATGAGCAGTTCTTC. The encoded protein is CSALDPGDEQFF.

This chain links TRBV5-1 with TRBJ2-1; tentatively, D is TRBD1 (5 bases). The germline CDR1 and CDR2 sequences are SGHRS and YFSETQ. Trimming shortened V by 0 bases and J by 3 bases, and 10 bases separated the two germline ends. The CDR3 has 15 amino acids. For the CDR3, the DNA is TGCGCCAGCAGCTTGGCCCAGGGATTCTACAATGAGCAGTTCTTC. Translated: CASSLAQGFYNEQFF.

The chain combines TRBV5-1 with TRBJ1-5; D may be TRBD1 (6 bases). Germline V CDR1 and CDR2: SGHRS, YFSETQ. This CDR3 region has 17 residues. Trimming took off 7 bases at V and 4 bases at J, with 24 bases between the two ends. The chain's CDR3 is CASGTLGDTRKNQPQHF. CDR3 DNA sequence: TGCGCCAGCGGCACCTTAGGGGACACCCGAAAGAATCAGCCCCAGCATTTT.

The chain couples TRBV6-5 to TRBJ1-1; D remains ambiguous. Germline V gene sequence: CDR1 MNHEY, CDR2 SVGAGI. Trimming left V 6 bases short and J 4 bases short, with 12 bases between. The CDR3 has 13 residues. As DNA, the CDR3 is TGTGCCAGCAGGGGTCAATCGGGCACTGAAGCTTTCTTT. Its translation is CASRGQSGTEAFF.